Presented here are 12 T cell receptor delta chains from one specimen sequenced in a study of gamma-delta T cells after stem cell transplantation. TCRdb redid clone calling on the RT-PCR reads using CATT. The sample has some 10,000 delta-chain clones, 1% to 1.5% seen once; the top ten hold over 9%. Input material: gamma-delta T cells. The source of these receptors is a human donor. It is not recorded whose cells these are; they may come from a transplant donor.

This clone was recorded many times. This likely reflects a read error, since a far larger clone is one base away. The sample carries other DNA sequences with the same CDR3. The genes are TRDV1 and TRDJ1; D possibly corresponds to TRDD3 (5 bases). This CDR3 contains 22 residues. Trimming left V 0 bases short and J 0 bases short, with 29 bases between. Germline values: CDR1 TSWWSYY, CDR2 QGS. CDR3 sequence: CALGELGPGDRGRGPYTDKLIF. CDR3 bases: TGTGCTCTTGGGGAACTAGGCCCTGGTGATCGGGGAAGGGGGCCGTACACCGATAAACTCATCTTT.

This clone was counted only a few times. This DNA's translation differs at residue 16 from TCRdb's protein, which comes from a much larger clone; a read error is likely, and the protein shown is translated from the DNA. CDR3 amino acids: CACDSVLALLGDTRTYKLIF. CDR3 bases: TGTGCCTGTGACTCCGTCTTAGCGCTACTGGGGGATACGCGCACCTATAAACTCATCTTT. The chain combines TRDV2 with TRDJ1; TRDD3 agrees at 13 bases. This CDR3 has 20 amino acids. Germline CDR1 is GEAIGNYY and CDR2 is EKD.

This clone was seen more than once but under ten times. TCRdb shows a much larger clone's protein in place of this DNA's translation, and the two differ at residue 12, likely through a read error; the protein shown is translated from the DNA. The V gene is TRDV2, the J gene TRDJ1; 9 positions match TRDD3. This CDR3 is built from 15 residues. Germline CDR1 and CDR2: GEAIGNYY and EKD. The CDR3: CACDTVGDKADRLIF. DNA for the CDR3: TGTGCCTGTGACACCGTGGGGGATAAGGCCGATAGACTCATCTTT.

For this clone: The TCRdb protein, from a much larger clone, departs from this DNA's translation at residue 6, likely by read error; the protein shown derives from the DNA. The genes are TRDV2 and TRDJ1, with 8 bases that match TRDD3. Germline V gene sequence: CDR1 GEAIGNYY, CDR2 EKD. V was pared by 6 bases and J by 0 bases, with 5 bases of the junction left unmatched. This CDR3 is 14 amino acids long. The DNA for the CDR3 is TGTGCCTGTTGGGGGATGGAGGACACCGATAAACTCATCTTT. Translated: CACWGMEDTDKLIF.

This clone was seen a handful of times. Given a far larger clone just one base away, this is likely a sequencing read error. In the same sample, other DNA sequences code for this CDR3. The genes are TRDV2 and TRDJ1, with D tentatively TRDD3 (5 bases). This CDR3 comprises 17 residues. Germline assignment: CDR1 GEAIGNYY and CDR2 EKD. CDR3 DNA sequence: TGTGCCTGTGACACCGTCGGGGGGTCCGTGGGTACCGACAAACTCATCTTT. This encodes CACDTVGGSVGTDKLIF.

The sample holds a few counts of this clone. Since a much larger clone is just one base distant, this may be a read error. The sample carries other DNA sequences with the same CDR3. The gene calls are TRDV2 and TRDJ1; no clear D gene. Trimming removed 0 bases at V and 3 bases at J, with 13 bases between. Germline CDR1 reads GEAIGNYY; CDR2 reads EKD. This CDR3 region has 15 residues. In DNA form, the CDR3 reads TGTGCCTGTGACACCGTGCAGAAGGACTCCGATAAACTCATCTTT. Protein: CACDTVQKDSDKLIF.

The table lists this clone with a few counts. A far larger clone differs by one base, so this is likely a read error. Within the sample, other DNA sequences also encode this same CDR3. This chain links TRDV2 with TRDJ1, with 7 bases identical to TRDD3. This CDR3 region has 15 residues. Germline trimming cut 2 bases from V and 4 bases from J; bases unmatched to any gene: 9. Germline V gene lookup returns CDR1 GEAIGNYY and CDR2 EKD. As DNA, the CDR3 is TGTGCCTGTGACAGTCTGGGGGGTCGCCTCGATAAACTCATCTTT. This gives the protein CACDSLGGRLDKLIF.

Details on this clone: In the same sample, other DNA sequences code for this CDR3. This chain joins TRDV2 and TRDJ1; 12 bases fit TRDD3. CDR3 length: 23 residues. After removal of 0 bases from V and 0 bases from J, the junction contained 22 bases not matched to a gene. Germline V gene sequence: CDR1 GEAIGNYY, CDR2 EKD. CDR3 sequence: CACDTVPSSPVLGDTGYTDKLIF. CDR3 DNA: TGTGCCTGTGACACCGTGCCTTCCTCCCCCGTACTGGGGGATACTGGGTACACCGATAAACTCATCTTT.

On this clone itself: A much bigger clone sits one base away, suggesting this may be a read error. The chain combines TRDV2 with TRDJ1; TRDD3 agrees at 9 bases. CDR1 GEAIGNYY and CDR2 EKD come from the germline V gene. The length of the CDR3 is 17 residues. CDR3 amino acids: CARDPLAGDTGADKLIF. CDR3 DNA sequence: TGTGCCCGTGACCCGCTTGCGGGGGATACCGGGGCCGATAAACTCATCTTT.

Concerning this clone itself: Compared with germline, one end of the junction differs, possibly owing to a read error. The chain combines TRDV2 with TRDJ1; 12 bases are a match to TRDD3. The germline V gene encodes CDR1 GEAIGNYY and CDR2 EKD. CDR3 size: 24 residues. The CDR3 DNA follows: TGTGCCTGTGGCACCGTGAGACTTAACGGGTGGACTGGGGGATACCCAACAGGCACCGATAAACTCATCTTT. It is translated as CACGTVRLNGWTGGYPTGTDKLIF.

This clone has a handful of counts. The protein held in TCRdb is that of a much larger clone and does not match this DNA's translation at residue 8, likely because of a read error; the protein shown is translated from the DNA. The gene calls are TRDV2 and TRDJ1; 7 positions match TRDD3. Looked up from germline, CDR1 is GEAIGNYY and CDR2 is EKD. CDR3 size: 19 residues. The V segment lost 0 bases and the J segment 0 bases; nucleotides outside the gene matches: 15. The CDR3 DNA is TGTGCCTGTGACACCGTAGTTGAGGGATACACTTCTTACACCGATAAACTCATCTTT. Amino acids: CACDTVVEGYTSYTDKLIF.

This clone was seen only a few times. TCRdb's protein for this DNA is that of a much larger clone and differs from the translation at residue 4, likely a read error; the protein shown is the DNA translation. This rearrangement joins TRDV2 to TRDJ1; 11 bases are a match to TRDD3. Germline values: CDR1 GEAIGNYY, CDR2 EKD. CDR3 length: 18 amino acids. CDR3 sequence: CACNTLLGGYAATDKLIF. CDR3 sequence (DNA): TGTGCCTGTAACACCCTCCTTGGGGGATACGCGGCCACCGATAAACTCATCTTT.